The rows below give T cell receptor beta chains drawn from one sample of a study of blood T cell repertoires in COVID-19. Generated by immunoSEQ multiplex PCR, the TCRdb table keeps only in-frame clones and is missing some. Here the sample spans some 290,000 clones, roughly 90% being singletons. The sample taken for sequencing was peripheral blood. The receptors shown here come from a woman aged 25-40 years with COVID-19, enrolled during active disease. CDR3s include the opening cysteine and the closing phenylalanine or tryptophan. Fields, in order: clone size, J gene, D gene, V gene, CDR3 protein, CDR3 DNA. A D gene is named only where the DNA matches it firmly. A row's size may be missing; if present it is once, few, many or a size class.

clone size: .
J gene: TRBJ2-2
D gene: .
V gene: TRBV29-1
CDR3 protein: CSGSAAYTGELFF
CDR3 DNA: TGCAGCGGGAGTGCGGCGTACACCGGGGAGCTGTTTTTT

clone size: .
J gene: TRBJ2-7
D gene: .
V gene: TRBV4-2
CDR3 protein: CASSQEQAAYEQYF
CDR3 DNA: TGTGCCAGCAGCCAAGAACAGGCGGCCTACGAGCAGTACTTC

clone size: .
J gene: TRBJ2-7
D gene: .
V gene: TRBV10-3
CDR3 protein: CAISEYYEQYF
CDR3 DNA: TGTGCCATCAGTGAATACTACGAGCAGTACTTC

clone size: .
J gene: TRBJ1-2
D gene: .
V gene: TRBV12-3/TRBV12-4
CDR3 protein: CASSFGVYGYTF
CDR3 DNA: TGTGCCAGCAGTTTCGGGGTCTATGGCTACACCTTC

clone size: .
J gene: TRBJ2-1
D gene: TRBD1
V gene: TRBV11-3
CDR3 protein: CASSARQGRNEQFF
CDR3 DNA: TGTGCCAGCAGCGCAAGACAGGGTAGGAATGAGCAGTTCTTC

clone size: once
J gene: TRBJ2-2
D gene: .
V gene: TRBV3-1/TRBV3-2
CDR3 protein: CASSHPFRGLNTGELFF
CDR3 DNA: TGTGCCAGCAGCCATCCGTTTAGGGGCCTTAACACCGGGGAGCTGTTTTTT

clone size: .
J gene: TRBJ2-3
D gene: TRBD2
V gene: TRBV6-5
CDR3 protein: CASNRGGNTDTQYF
CDR3 DNA: TGTGCCAGCAATCGCGGGGGTAACACAGATACGCAGTATTTT

clone size: .
J gene: TRBJ2-1
D gene: .
V gene: TRBV12-3/TRBV12-4
CDR3 protein: CASSSRLYNEQFF
CDR3 DNA: TGTGCCAGCAGTTCCCGACTCTACAATGAGCAGTTCTTC

clone size: once
J gene: TRBJ1-2
D gene: .
V gene: TRBV9
CDR3 protein: CASSDGAYGYTF
CDR3 DNA: TGTGCCAGCAGCGATGGGGCCTATGGCTACACCTTC

clone size: .
J gene: TRBJ1-2
D gene: .
V gene: TRBV19
CDR3 protein: CASSSLSYGYTF
CDR3 DNA: TGTGCCAGTAGTAGCCTTAGCTATGGCTACACCTTC

clone size: .
J gene: TRBJ1-4
D gene: .
V gene: TRBV6-5
CDR3 protein: CASSYSISGGSKLFF
CDR3 DNA: TGTGCCAGCAGTTACTCGATCAGTGGAGGATCAAAACTGTTTTTT

clone size: .
J gene: TRBJ2-5
D gene: .
V gene: TRBV3-1/TRBV3-2
CDR3 protein: CASSPPPLAPPGTQYF
CDR3 DNA: TGTGCCAGCAGCCCCCCCCCTCTAGCGCCTCCAGGGACCCAGTACTTC

clone size: .
J gene: TRBJ1-2
D gene: TRBD1
V gene: TRBV2
CDR3 protein: CASSSGQGHYGYTF
CDR3 DNA: TGTGCCAGCAGCTCAGGACAGGGCCACTATGGCTACACCTTC

clone size: .
J gene: TRBJ1-1
D gene: .
V gene: TRBV9
CDR3 protein: CASSVISPGTEAFF
CDR3 DNA: TGTGCCAGCAGCGTAATCTCGCCGGGCACTGAAGCTTTCTTT

clone size: .
J gene: TRBJ1-1
D gene: .
V gene: TRBV27
CDR3 protein: CASRQRMNTEAFF
CDR3 DNA: TGTGCCAGCAGGCAGAGGATGAACACTGAAGCTTTCTTT

clone size: .
J gene: TRBJ2-7
D gene: .
V gene: TRBV5-1
CDR3 protein: CASSLQGSSYEQYF
CDR3 DNA: TGCGCCAGCAGCCTACAGGGTAGTTCCTACGAGCAGTACTTC

clone size: .
J gene: TRBJ1-1
D gene: TRBD1
V gene: TRBV27
CDR3 protein: CASSLTGGTEAFF
CDR3 DNA: TGTGCCAGCAGTTTAACAGGGGGCACTGAAGCTTTCTTT

clone size: once
J gene: TRBJ1-2
D gene: TRBD1
V gene: TRBV4-2
CDR3 protein: CASSPRDRHSYGYTF
CDR3 DNA: TGTGCCAGCAGCCCCCGGGACAGACATAGCTATGGCTACACCTTC

clone size: .
J gene: TRBJ1-6
D gene: .
V gene: TRBV5-1
CDR3 protein: CASSLWGQQGSYNSPLHF
CDR3 DNA: TGCGCCAGCAGCTTGTGGGGTCAACAGGGCTCCTATAATTCACCCCTCCACTTT

clone size: .
J gene: TRBJ2-1
D gene: TRBD2
V gene: TRBV7-9
CDR3 protein: CASNTGGTEQFF
CDR3 DNA: TGTGCCAGCAACACGGGGGGGACGGAGCAGTTCTTC

clone size: .
J gene: TRBJ2-1
D gene: TRBD2
V gene: TRBV3-1/TRBV3-2
CDR3 protein: CASSQDAPGGRDEQFF
CDR3 DNA: TGTGCCAGCAGCCAAGATGCGCCGGGGGGGCGCGATGAGCAGTTCTTC

clone size: .
J gene: TRBJ2-7
D gene: TRBD1
V gene: TRBV12-5
CDR3 protein: CASGLVSVTGQPYEQYF
CDR3 DNA: TGTGCTAGTGGTTTGGTATCAGTGACGGGACAGCCCTACGAGCAGTACTTC

clone size: .
J gene: TRBJ2-2
D gene: TRBD2
V gene: TRBV6-6
CDR3 protein: CASSYSGGGNTGELFF
CDR3 DNA: TGTGCCAGCAGTTACTCAGGCGGGGGGAACACCGGGGAGCTGTTTTTT

clone size: .
J gene: TRBJ1-1
D gene: .
V gene: TRBV19
CDR3 protein: CASSERGGKTEAFF
CDR3 DNA: TGTGCCAGTAGCGAGAGGGGGGGGAAGACTGAAGCTTTCTTT

clone size: .
J gene: TRBJ2-1
D gene: .
V gene: TRBV7-9
CDR3 protein: CASLSSYNEQFF
CDR3 DNA: TGTGCCAGTCTAAGCTCCTACAATGAGCAGTTCTTC